Listed here are 12 T cell receptor beta chains from one sample, sequenced in a study of cytomegalovirus exposure and HLA in healthy donors. A multiplex PCR was run with 60 Vbeta primers and 13 Jbeta primers. Only in-frame clones appear in the TCRdb table, and some are missing; sequencing was by immunoSEQ multiplex PCR. This table holds more than 95,000 clones, about 80% found once. The material sequenced was PBMCs. These receptors all stem from a woman younger than 35 in good health and CMV-seropositive.

The chain employs TRBV11-3 and TRBJ1-1; maybe TRBD1 (6 bases). Per germline, CDR1 SGHNT and CDR2 YENEEA. Trimming cost V 5 bases and J 2 bases, with 9 bases left between them. CDR3 length equals 13 residues. CDR3 region: CASSGGLNTEAFF. DNA for the CDR3: TGTGCCAGCAGCGGGGGCCTTAACACTGAAGCTTTCTTT.

The chain links TRBV2 to TRBJ2-3; D is uncertain. This CDR3 contains 15 residues. V was cut by 6 bases and J by 2 bases, with 15 bases left in between. Germline V gives CDR1 SNHLY, CDR2 FYNNEI. The CDR3 DNA sequence: TGTGCCAGCAGCCCGCCGGTAGGAGACACAGATACGCAGTATTTT. It translates to CASSPPVGDTDTQYF.

This clone was observed once. This chain joins TRBV2 and TRBJ2-3; 12 positions match TRBD2. This CDR3 comprises 15 residues. Germline V gene lookup returns CDR1 SNHLY and CDR2 FYNNEI. J gave up 6 bases and V 6 bases, and 7 bases lay outside the gene matches. CDR3 sequence: CASSILAGGGDTQYF. DNA of the CDR3: TGTGCCAGCAGCATACTAGCGGGAGGCGGGGATACGCAGTATTTT.

The rearrangement uses TRBV28 and TRBJ2-3; D ambiguous. Trimming left V 6 bases short and J 6 bases short, with 13 bases between. Germline V gene lookup returns CDR1 MDHEN and CDR2 SYDVKM. This CDR3 spans 13 amino acids. The chain's CDR3 is CASSRTSLDTQYF. CDR3 DNA sequence: TGTGCCAGCAGCCGAACATCATTGGATACGCAGTATTTT.

The chain links TRBV6-6 to TRBJ1-2; D gene unclear. V was clipped by 6 bases and J by 11 bases, with 19 bases between them. CDR1 and CDR2 (germline): MNHNY, SVGAGI (reference sequence). The CDR3 is made up of 13 amino acids. The CDR3 spells CASSPLDLAGYTF. In DNA, the CDR3 is TGTGCCAGCAGCCCCCTCGACTTGGCCGGGTACACCTTC.

This clone has just a few counts. CDR3: CASIQTSGPYEQYF. CDR3 DNA sequence: TGTGCCAGCATACAAACCAGCGGGCCCTACGAGCAGTACTTC. The V call is TRBV11-2, the J call TRBJ2-7, with D possibly matching TRBD2 (6 bases). The CDR3 is 14 amino acids. Looked up from germline, CDR1 is SGHAT and CDR2 is FQNNGV. The V gene lost 7 bases and the J gene lost 2 bases, with 15 bases spanning the gap.

V and J are TRBV30 and TRBJ2-7; D may be TRBD2 (5 bases). The germline V and J ends were trimmed by 2 bases and 4 bases, with 12 bases remaining between them. There are 13 residues in the CDR3. Germline CDR1 reads GTSNPN; CDR2 reads SVGIG (reference sequence). CDR3: CAWSLNLAYEQYF. CDR3 in DNA: TGTGCCTGGAGTTTGAACTTAGCGTACGAGCAGTACTTC.

V and J are TRBV28 and TRBJ1-5, with D perhaps matching TRBD1 (5 bases). CDR3 length: 14 residues. V dropped 5 bases and J dropped 9 bases, with 17 bases sitting between them. The V gene's germline CDR1 is MDHEN and CDR2 SYDVKM. As DNA, the CDR3 is TGTGCCAGCAGTCAGGACACCCCTTCTCTGCCCCAGCATTTT. It is translated as CASSQDTPSLPQHF.

This clone was found once. The chain recombines TRBV5-6 with TRBJ2-3, with 9 bases that match TRBD2. This CDR3 has 16 residues. Per the germline V gene, CDR1 is SGHDT and CDR2 is YYEEEE. Unmatched junction bases numbered 9, after V lost 4 bases and J lost 3 bases. The CDR3 sequence is CASSTFSGSLTDTQYF. For the CDR3, the DNA is TGTGCCAGCAGCACCTTTAGCGGGAGTTTGACAGATACGCAGTATTTT.

The J gene is TRBJ2-1, the V gene TRBV9; 9 bases fit TRBD2. CDR1 and CDR2 from the germline V gene are SGDLS and YYNGEE. The CDR3 covers 15 residues. Trimming at V came to 7 bases and at J to 4 bases, leaving 9 bases not matched to a gene. The CDR3 spells CASGRGTSSYNEQFF. The CDR3 DNA follows: TGTGCCAGCGGTCGCGGGACTAGCAGTTACAATGAGCAGTTCTTC.

This chain joins TRBV10-3 and TRBJ2-5; tentatively, D is TRBD2 (5 bases). Trimming stripped 9 bases from V and 3 bases from J, with 17 bases between. Germline V gene data show CDR1 as ENHRY and CDR2 as SYGVKD. The length of the CDR3 is 14 residues. The CDR3 loop reads CAMRTSLLEETQYF. The CDR3 nucleotides read TGTGCCATGAGGACTTCCCTCCTCGAAGAGACCCAGTACTTC.

The chain links TRBV6-4 to TRBJ2-1, with 9 nucleotides matching TRBD1. This CDR3 contains 15 residues. The ends lost 4 bases at V and 5 bases at J; junction bases unmatched: 6. CDR1 and CDR2 (germline): MRHNA, SNTAGT. The CDR3 loop is CASSATGTGHNEQFF. The CDR3, as DNA: TGTGCCAGCAGTGCCACCGGGACAGGGCACAATGAGCAGTTCTTC.